Sequencing of this T cell receptor (beta chain) was carried out in a study of cytomegalovirus exposure and HLA in healthy donors. The CDR3 sequence is 11 residues long. Germline CDR1 PRHDT, CDR2 FYEKMQ (reference sequence). The PCR ran on 60 Vbeta and 13 Jbeta primers. TCRdb's copy holds only in-frame clones and misses some; the assay was immunoSEQ multiplex PCR. Seen here are approximately 150,000 clones, more than 80% observed once, and the top ten hold over 4.5%. The sequence was obtained from a woman aged 18-30 years in good health and CMV-seropositive. V and J are TRBV13 and TRBJ2-5; D not resolved. The better agreement between TRBJ2-7 and the DNA end casts doubt on the J call. Sequencing used PBMCs. CDR3 nucleotides: TGTGCCAGCAGCTTAGTCTACGAGCAGTACTTC. Translated: CASSLVYEQYF.